This T cell receptor (beta chain) was captured by sequencing in a study of CD8 T cells in ankylosing spondylitis. Quantitative 5'-RACE was performed with molecular barcodes, and it yielded the TCR beta libraries. Using its own MiXCR run on the 5' RACE reads, TCRdb lists one record per CDR3 protein. The sample has hundreds of thousands of distinct CDR3 sequences; less than 25% are singletons. The CDR3 loop spans 11 amino acids. Germline lookup yields CDR1 MNHEY and CDR2 SVGEGT. The V and J ends lost 2 bases and 6 bases respectively, with 3 bases between them. The chain joins TRBV6-2 or TRBV6-3 to TRBJ2-3; D ambiguous. Sequenced: blood, either unsorted or a sorted T cell fraction (not recorded which). The receptor was derived from a female donor with ankylosing spondylitis or in good health (not recorded which). This CDR3 is CASSYQDTQYF. The DNA for the CDR3 is TGTGCCAGCAGTTACCAGGATACGCAGTATTTT.